This T cell receptor beta chain was documented in a study of regulatory T cells in long-lasting Graves disease. The authors built TCR beta libraries using iRepertoire HTBI primers and Arm-PCR of CDR3 regions. TCRdb re-analysed the multiplex PCR reads in MiXCR, keeping a single row per CDR3 protein. In the table there are 350,000 to 500,000 distinct CDR3 sequences, 16% of which are singletons. Germline loops: CDR1 MDHEN, CDR2 SYDVKM. The CDR3 numbers 15 amino acids, ends counted. Time point given: newly diagnosed GD, antithyroid drugs for less than 3 months. PBMCs were the source of the RNA used for TCR sequencing. This clonotype was picked up many times. The limits of the CDR3 on the DNA are not certain, so only TCRdb's listed CDR3 is given. This sample was also put to use in a study of T cells in Graves' hyperthyroidism and ophthalmopathy. That paper notes: The study left out patients who had uncontrolled infection, other autoimmune disease, pregnancy or lactation. In making diagnoses, clinical symptoms, serum thyroxine and TRAb, thyroid ultrasound and orbital computed tomography were all used. Most clonotypes expanded in thyroid above 0.001 were likewise present in blood. In the analysis, a 13 V-J model separated ophthalmopathy from stable hyperthyroidism.

The sample here was peripheral blood mononuclear cells (PBMCs), taken at new diagnosis, from a patient treated with antithyroid drugs. The chain couples TRBV28 to TRBJ1-2. The receptor's source is a woman aged 18-30 years with Graves disease. This chain's CDR3 is CASSILALTNYGYTF.